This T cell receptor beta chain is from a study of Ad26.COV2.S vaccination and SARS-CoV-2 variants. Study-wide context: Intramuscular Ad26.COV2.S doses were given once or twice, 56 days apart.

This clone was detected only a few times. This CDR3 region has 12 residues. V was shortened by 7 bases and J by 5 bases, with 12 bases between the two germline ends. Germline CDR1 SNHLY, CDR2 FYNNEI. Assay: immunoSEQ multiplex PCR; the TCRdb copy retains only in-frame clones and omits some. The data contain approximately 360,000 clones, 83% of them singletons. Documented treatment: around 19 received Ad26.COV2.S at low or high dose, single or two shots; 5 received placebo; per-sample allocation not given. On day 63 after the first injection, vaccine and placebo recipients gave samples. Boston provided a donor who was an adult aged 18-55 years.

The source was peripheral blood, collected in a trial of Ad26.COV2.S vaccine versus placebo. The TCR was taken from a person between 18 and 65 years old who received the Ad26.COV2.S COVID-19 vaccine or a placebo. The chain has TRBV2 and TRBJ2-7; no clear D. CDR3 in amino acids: CASTQGRNEQYF. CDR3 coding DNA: TGTGCCAGCACCCAAGGCAGGAACGAGCAGTACTTC.